Listed here are 26 T cell receptor beta chains from one sample, sequenced in a study of blood T cell repertoires in COVID-19. Assay: immunoSEQ multiplex PCR; the TCRdb copy retains only in-frame clones and omits some. Of approximately 150,000 clones detected, 70% to 90% appear once; the ten largest clones hold 2.6%. Sequencing was performed on peripheral blood. The receptors were gathered from a human donor with acute or convalescent COVID-19. The donor label of this sample is uncertain.

The V call is TRBV28, the J call TRBJ2-2, with D unclear. The CDR3 totals 15 residues. CDR1 and CDR2 from the germline V gene are MDHEN and SYDVKM. Trimming removed 7 bases at V and 1 base at J, with 13 bases between. This CDR3 is CASTLPSVNTGELFF. CDR3 DNA sequence: TGTGCCAGCACCCTCCCTTCGGTGAACACCGGGGAGCTGTTTTTT.

The CDR3 sequence is CASYGDRAFEQYF. The CDR3 region has the DNA TGTGCCAGCTACGGGGACAGGGCATTCGAGCAGTACTTC. This chain links TRBV28 with TRBJ2-7; TRBD1 agrees at 9 bases. This CDR3 is 13 amino acids long. The V gene end was trimmed by 8 bases and the J gene end by 6 bases; junction bases not matched to a gene: 8. CDR1 MDHEN and CDR2 SYDVKM come from the germline V gene.

This sequence joins TRBV9 and TRBJ1-3; D perhaps matches TRBD1 (5 bases). Trimming took 7 bases from V and 0 from J, leaving 8 bases between them. Germline V CDR1 and CDR2: SGDLS, YYNGEE. The CDR3 runs 13 residues. In DNA, the CDR3 is TGTGCCAGCGGGGCTTTCTCTGGAAACACCATATATTTT. It codes for CASGAFSGNTIYF.

The CDR3 sequence: CASSPQGQGSDGYTF. CDR3 nucleotides: TGTGCCAGCTCACCCCAAGGACAGGGTTCGGATGGCTACACCTTC. The gene calls are TRBV18 and TRBJ1-2, with 8 bases fitting TRBD1. Germline V CDR1 and CDR2: KGHSH, LQKENI. Unmatched junction bases numbered 9, after V lost 3 bases and J lost 6 bases. The length of the CDR3 is 15 residues.

The DNA for the CDR3 is TGTGCCAGCAGCTTAGATCTGGGTAGCGGGAGGTTGGAGACCCAGTACTTC. It specifies CASSLDLGSGRLETQYF. V and J are TRBV11-2 and TRBJ2-5, with 10 bases matching TRBD2. The trim removed 0 bases at V and 5 bases at J, leaving 9 bases unmatched. Germline CDR1 reads SGHAT; CDR2 reads FQNNGV. The CDR3 consists of 17 residues.

This clone was observed once. V and J are TRBV19 and TRBJ1-1; D unresolved. V was trimmed by 0 bases and J by 4 bases, leaving 12 bases between them. CDR1 is LNHDA and CDR2 is SQIVND in the germline V gene (reference sequence). The CDR3 length is 15 residues. CDR3 sequence reads: CASSIDLGKSTEAFF. The CDR3 bases are TGTGCCAGTAGTATAGATCTTGGCAAATCCACTGAAGCTTTCTTT.

This clone was observed a handful of times. The genes are TRBV7-8 and TRBJ2-7, with 8 positions matching TRBD2. Unmatched junction bases numbered 11, after V lost 6 bases and J lost 7 bases. The CDR3 loop spans 14 amino acids. CDR1 and CDR2 (germline): SGHVS, FQNEAQ. CDR3 protein: CASRGSGGPGEQYF. CDR3 DNA: TGTGCCAGCAGGGGGAGCGGGGGACCAGGGGAGCAGTACTTC. The complete variable domain, with remaining parts taken from reference TRBV7-8 and TRBJ2-7, reads GAGVSQSPRYKVAKRGQDVALRCDPISGHVSLFWYQQALGQGPEFLTYFQNEAQLDKSGLPSDRFFAERPEGSVSTLKIQRTQQEDSAVYLCASRGSGGPGEQYFGPGTRLTVT.

The gene calls are TRBV19 and TRBJ1-5; the match to TRBD1 covers 8 bases. Per germline, CDR1 LNHDA and CDR2 SQIVND (reference sequence). After removal of 5 bases from V and 2 bases from J, the junction contained 2 bases not matched to a gene. The CDR3 spans 14 residues. CDR3 in amino acids: CASSATGGNQPQHF. In DNA, the CDR3 is TGTGCCAGTAGTGCGACAGGGGGCAATCAGCCCCAGCATTTT.

The chain joins TRBV27 to TRBJ1-4; a weak D match, TRBD1 (6 bases). V lost 6 bases to trimming and J lost 7 bases, with 18 bases between them. The CDR3 length is 15 residues. The germline CDR1 and CDR2 sequences are MNHEY and SMNVEV (reference sequence). CDR3 DNA: TGTGCCAGCAGCTCCCCCTTGACAGGCGGTGAAAAACTGTTTTTT. Translation gives CASSSPLTGGEKLFF.

The chain carries TRBV19 and TRBJ1-1; D is unresolved. Per germline, CDR1 LNHDA and CDR2 SQIVND (reference sequence). V dropped 2 bases and J dropped 0 bases, with 10 bases sitting between them. The CDR3 spans 15 residues. The CDR3 bases are TGTGCCAGTAGTATATCGCGTACGGTGAACACTGAAGCTTTCTTT. It specifies CASSISRTVNTEAFF.

V is TRBV18 and J is TRBJ1-5; 7 bases agree with TRBD1. J was trimmed by 3 bases and V by 4 bases; bases with no gene match: 6. This CDR3 is 15 amino acids long. Per the germline V gene, CDR1 is KGHSH and CDR2 is LQKENI. The CDR3 spells CASSRYGQDNQPQHF. In nucleotides, the CDR3 is TGTGCCAGCTCACGATATGGACAGGACAATCAGCCCCAGCATTTT.

V gene TRBV7-2 combines with J gene TRBJ1-3, with D possibly matching TRBD1 (5 bases). CDR1 is SGHTA and CDR2 is FQGNSA in the germline V gene. V lost 1 base, J lost 0 bases, and 13 bases lay in between. CDR3 size: 17 residues. The DNA for the CDR3 is TGTGCCAGCAGCTTAGTTGCGGGGGTCCACTCTGGAAACACCATATATTTT. This sequence encodes CASSLVAGVHSGNTIYF.

The V gene is TRBV4-2, the J gene TRBJ2-7; 7 bases are shared with TRBD2. The CDR3 covers 16 residues. With V trimmed by 0 bases and J by 4 bases, 9 bases remained unmatched. Per the germline V gene, CDR1 is LGHNA and CDR2 is YNFKEQ. The CDR3 reads CASSQDGGEQAYEQYF. The CDR3 nucleotides read TGTGCCAGCAGCCAAGATGGGGGGGAACAAGCTTACGAGCAGTACTTC.

This clone came up once. The chain employs TRBV2 and TRBJ1-2; D gene unclear. The germline V and J ends were trimmed by 5 bases and 3 bases, with 10 bases remaining between them. Germline CDR1 is SNHLY and CDR2 is FYNNEI. The CDR3 runs 13 residues. The CDR3 region is CASSSRWDYGYTF. Written as DNA, the CDR3 is TGTGCCAGCAGTTCCAGGTGGGACTATGGCTACACCTTC.

This clone was observed once. The V gene is TRBV11-2, the J gene TRBJ1-3; TRBD1 is a possible D gene (6 bases). The CDR3 has 16 amino acids. Trimming cost V 3 bases and J 4 bases, with 16 bases left between them. Germline V CDR1 and CDR2: SGHAT, FQNNGV. CDR3 amino acids: CASSFPQGRLGNTIYF. CDR3 DNA: TGTGCCAGCAGCTTCCCACAGGGACGACTCGGAAACACCATATATTTT.

J is TRBJ2-2 and V is TRBV5-8, with 10 nucleotides matching TRBD1. This CDR3 has 17 amino acids. Germline CDR1 reads SGHTS; CDR2 reads YDEGEE. V gave up 4 bases and J gave up 2 bases; unmatched junction bases: 8. DNA of the CDR3: TGTGCCAGCAGCGACAGGGGGCGAGGATTAAACACCGGGGAGCTGTTTTTT. Translated: CASSDRGRGLNTGELFF.

J is TRBJ1-1 and V is TRBV5-6, with D unresolved. V was clipped by 1 base and J by 0 bases, with 7 bases between them. The length of the CDR3 is 14 residues. Germline lookup yields CDR1 SGHDT and CDR2 YYEEEE. CDR3 DNA sequence: TGTGCCAGCAGCTTGACAGCTTTGAACACTGAAGCTTTCTTT. Amino acids: CASSLTALNTEAFF.

The chain joins TRBV28 to TRBJ1-2; D is unresolved. Trimming removed 6 bases at V and 0 bases at J, with 8 bases between. Looked up from germline, CDR1 is MDHEN and CDR2 is SYDVKM. The CDR3 covers 13 residues. The CDR3 coding sequence is TGTGCCAGCAGGGGGAGCTCTAACTATGGCTACACCTTC. Protein product: CASRGSSNYGYTF.

The rearrangement uses TRBV6-6 and TRBJ1-5, with 9 bases matching TRBD1. The germline V gene encodes CDR1 MNHNY and CDR2 SVGAGI (reference sequence). This CDR3 is built from 16 residues. The ends lost 2 bases at V and 5 bases at J; junction bases unmatched: 7. In DNA form, the CDR3 reads TGTGCCAGCAGTTACGCCGGACAGGGGAACCATCAGCCCCAGCATTTT. It is translated as CASSYAGQGNHQPQHF.

This clone was picked up one time. The chain couples TRBV29-1 to TRBJ2-3; tentative D call: TRBD2 (7 bases). The length of the CDR3 is 13 residues. V dropped 8 bases and J dropped 1 base, with 13 bases sitting between them. CDR1 and CDR2 from the germline V gene are SQVTM and ANQGSEA. The CDR3, as DNA: TGCAGCATCCCGGGGGGCCGCACAGATACGCAGTATTTT. Encoded protein: CSIPGGRTDTQYF.

This chain connects TRBV6-5 to TRBJ2-1; TRBD1 is a possible D gene (6 bases). The CDR3 extends over 13 amino acids. Germline assignment: CDR1 MNHEY and CDR2 SVGAGI. Trimming took 6 bases from V and 6 from J, leaving 12 bases between them. The CDR3 sequence is CASSRGTSNEQFF. CDR3 nucleotide sequence: TGTGCCAGCAGCCGTGGGACAAGCAATGAGCAGTTCTTC.

The chain employs TRBV6-5 and TRBJ2-3; 8 bases line up with TRBD2. Germline loops: CDR1 MNHEY, CDR2 SVGAGI. J lost 0 bases, V lost 5 bases, and 4 bases had no gene match. This CDR3 comprises 15 residues. CDR3 sequence: CASSPIAGSTDTQYF. The CDR3 nucleotides are TGTGCCAGCAGTCCAATAGCGGGGAGCACAGATACGCAGTATTTT.

The chain is built from TRBV5-4 and TRBJ2-7; the D gene is possibly TRBD1 (6 bases). V was pared by 3 bases and J by 1 base, with 11 bases between. The CDR3 runs 14 residues. Looked up from germline, CDR1 is SGHNT and CDR2 is YYREEE (reference sequence). The CDR3 spells CASSSPGASYEQYF. The CDR3 bases are TGTGCCAGCAGCTCCCCAGGGGCTTCCTACGAGCAGTACTTC.

The chain employs TRBV18 and TRBJ2-3; TRBD1 matches at 9 bases. The length of the CDR3 is 16 residues. Germline V CDR1 and CDR2: KGHSH, LQKENI. V was pared by 2 bases and J by 6 bases, with 9 bases of the junction left unmatched. In DNA form, the CDR3 reads TGTGCCAGCTCACCAATTTCGGGACAGGGCTACGATACGCAGTATTTT. It yields the protein CASSPISGQGYDTQYF.

V is TRBV21-1 and J is TRBJ1-5. TRBV21-1 corresponds to a pseudogene. This CDR3 has 15 amino acids. The CDR3 DNA follows: TGTGCCAGCAGCCGAGGCGGGGGACAAAGTCAGCCCCAGCATTTT. It codes for CASSRGGGQSQPQHF.

This chain connects TRBV23-1 to TRBJ2-1; perhaps TRBD2 as D (5 bases). TRBV23-1 carries the ORF label, with uncertain function. CDR3 size: 17 residues. Trimming pared 0 bases from V and 0 bases from J, leaving 12 bases between. The CDR3 here is CASSQSLRVGSYNEQFF. The CDR3 bases are TGCGCCAGCAGTCAATCGTTGAGGGTCGGCTCCTACAATGAGCAGTTCTTC.